This TCR beta chain was profiled in a study of T cells in Graves' hyperthyroidism and ophthalmopathy. The length of the CDR3 is 15 residues. Between the trimmed V and J ends, which lost 2 bases and 0 bases, there was a span of 5 bases. Germline CDR1 reads SNHLY; CDR2 reads FYNNEI. Authors of the study amplified TCR beta CDR3 regions from RNA transcripts. Researchers ran a first-round RT-PCR on the TCR CDR3 using the HTBI primer set. Via MiXCR, TCRdb re-called the multiplex PCR reads, giving one row per CDR3 protein. The sample includes 300,000 to 400,000 distinct CDR3 sequences, 21% of them seen just once. This clonotype was observed many times.

The clonotype originates from a woman aged 50 to 65 with Graves' hyperthyroidism. The specimen was blood. The chain employs TRBV2 and TRBJ1-6; D uncertain. The CDR3 DNA reads as TGTGCCAGCAGTGAATGGAGCTCCTATAATTCACCCCTCCACTTT. This codes for CASSEWSSYNSPLHF.